This TCR beta chain was obtained from a study of shared clonotypes between healthy human individuals. Findings of the study overall: The diversity represented, both genetic and in exposure history, was limited by few donors.

As regards this clone: The antigen remains undetermined.

Generated by immunoSEQ multiplex PCR, the TCRdb table keeps only in-frame clones and is missing some. The sample shows about 1.1 million clones, more than 75% of them seen only once. The CDR3 length is 13 residues. From germline, CDR1 is KGHSH and CDR2 LQKENI. The V and J ends lost 8 bases and 3 bases respectively, with 13 bases between them. Specimen: memory CD4+ T cells from PBMCs. As to subset: CD45RA-negative fraction. This TCR derives from a young man in good health. Some clones in this sample may be carry-over from other donors' samples. The gene calls are TRBV18 and TRBJ1-1; D ambiguous. The CDR3 DNA is TGTGCCAGCACTATAGGTAGGGACACTGAAGCTTTCTTT. This translates into CASTIGRDTEAFF.